Below are 29 T cell receptor beta chains sequenced from a single sample in a study of cytomegalovirus exposure and HLA in healthy donors. The study ran its PCR with 60 Vbeta and 13 Jbeta primers. Libraries were prepared by immunoSEQ multiplex PCR; TCRdb keeps only in-frame clonotypes and omits some of them. The sample has some 130,000 clones; about 80% are singletons. The specimen sequenced was PBMCs. These receptors were taken from a woman aged 40 to 55 in good health and CMV-seronegative.

The chain recombines TRBV6-1 with TRBJ2-3, with 9 bases matching TRBD2. This CDR3 is built from 14 residues. Germline lookup yields CDR1 MNHNS and CDR2 SASEGT. The J segment lost 1 base and the V segment lost 5 bases, leaving 1 base of the junction unmatched. The CDR3 spells CASSWTSGTDTQYF. The CDR3, as DNA: TGTGCCAGCAGTTGGACTAGCGGCACAGATACGCAGTATTTT.

The chain has TRBV19 and TRBJ2-2, with D hard to call. V gave up 6 bases and J gave up 0 bases, with 8 bases separating them. CDR3 length: 14 amino acids. Germline V CDR1 and CDR2: LNHDA, SQIVND (reference sequence). CDR3 loop: CASSGGANTGELFF. CDR3 coding DNA: TGTGCCAGTAGCGGCGGAGCGAACACCGGGGAGCTGTTTTTT.

In its sample, this clone was seen once. V is TRBV6-5 and J is TRBJ2-5; 7 nucleotides align to TRBD2. Germline V CDR1 and CDR2: MNHEY, SVGAGI. This CDR3 is 15 amino acids long. J was trimmed by 0 bases and V by 0 bases; bases with no gene match: 1. The chain's CDR3 is CASSYSAGDQETQYF. CDR3 bases: TGTGCCAGCAGTTACTCTGCGGGGGACCAAGAGACCCAGTACTTC.

In the case of this clone: A much bigger clone sits one base away, suggesting this may be a read error. This rearrangement joins TRBV6-1 to TRBJ1-6, with 7 bases identical to TRBD1. V lost 7 bases, J lost 5 bases, and 5 bases stayed unmatched. There are 14 residues in the CDR3. Germline V lookup: CDR1 MNHNS, CDR2 SASEGT. CDR3 sequence (DNA): TGTGCCAGCACCCGGGACAGAGATAATTCACCCCTCCACTTT. Translating gives CASTRDRDNSPLHF.

This sequence joins TRBV29-1 and TRBJ2-7; 13 nucleotides line up with TRBD2. This CDR3 region has 13 residues. Germline V gives CDR1 SQVTM, CDR2 ANQGSEA. Unmatched junction bases numbered 2, after V lost 6 bases and J lost 3 bases. The CDR3: CSVRTSGGYEQYF. DNA of the CDR3: TGCAGCGTAAGGACTAGCGGGGGCTACGAGCAGTACTTC.

The chain carries TRBV4-1 and TRBJ2-2; 7 nucleotides align to TRBD2. Per germline, CDR1 MGHRA and CDR2 YSYEKL. The V and J ends lost 5 bases and 3 bases, in that order; junction bases with no gene match: 12. This CDR3 is 17 amino acids long. The CDR3 nucleotides are TGCGCCAGCAGCATTAAACCGTTCAGCGGGGACACCGGGGAGCTGTTTTTT. It codes for CASSIKPFSGDTGELFF.

The CDR3 protein is CASSEVQGSYGYTF. The CDR3 nucleotides read TGTGCCAGCAGTGAAGTCCAGGGTTCCTATGGCTACACCTTC. The genes are TRBV2 and TRBJ1-2, with D maybe TRBD1 (5 bases). The CDR3 has 14 amino acids. The germline V and J ends were trimmed by 1 base and 4 bases, with 10 bases remaining between them. From germline, CDR1 is SNHLY and CDR2 FYNNEI.

The V call is TRBV19, the J call TRBJ2-1; no reliable D call. The CDR3 totals 13 residues. V lost 5 bases and J lost 5, with 10 bases in between. Germline V CDR1 and CDR2: LNHDA, SQIVND (reference sequence). This chain's CDR3 is CASSLTRNNEQFF. CDR3 in DNA: TGTGCCAGTAGTCTGACAAGAAACAATGAGCAGTTCTTC.

This clone was found a few times. The chain joins TRBV9 to TRBJ2-7; D might be TRBD2 (5 bases). The CDR3 covers 14 residues. Per the germline V gene, CDR1 is SGDLS and CDR2 is YYNGEE. V was pared by 4 bases and J by 3 bases, with 14 bases between. CDR3 sequence reads: CASSPRTGNYEQYF. DNA for the CDR3: TGTGCCAGCAGCCCCCGGACGGGAAACTACGAGCAGTACTTC.

The chain has TRBV19 and TRBJ2-1; no firm D call. CDR3 length equals 12 residues. V lost 4 bases to trimming and J lost 5 bases, with 6 bases between them. Germline CDR1 LNHDA, CDR2 SQIVND (reference sequence). DNA of the CDR3: TGTGCCAGTAGTACCCTAAACAATGAGCAGTTCTTC. Its protein is CASSTLNNEQFF.

This rearrangement joins TRBV4-2 to TRBJ2-5; TRBD2 aligns across 8 bases. The junction had 3 bases not matched to a gene; V was cut back by 1 base and J by 5 bases. The germline V gene has CDR1 LGHNA and CDR2 YNFKEQ. There are 14 residues in the CDR3. The CDR3 sequence is CASSQGASGETQYF. The CDR3 nucleotides read TGTGCCAGCAGCCAAGGAGCTAGCGGGGAGACCCAGTACTTC.

This clone has only a few counts. This sequence joins TRBV6-1 and TRBJ2-1; TRBD2 matches at 10 bases. This CDR3 region has 15 residues. Germline CDR1 MNHNS, CDR2 SASEGT. V was pared by 2 bases and J by 2 bases, with 0 bases of the junction left unmatched. The CDR3 DNA sequence: TGTGCCAGCAGTGAACTAGCGGGAGCCTACAATGAGCAGTTCTTC. Translation gives CASSELAGAYNEQFF.

In DNA form, the CDR3 reads TGTGCCAGTAGTATCCAGGGAACTGAAGCTTTCTTT. Translated, it gives CASSIQGTEAFF. V usage is TRBV19 and J usage is TRBJ1-1; D is possibly TRBD1 (5 bases). The length of the CDR3 is 12 residues. The germline gives CDR1 LNHDA, CDR2 SQIVND (reference sequence). V lost 3 bases and J 5 bases, leaving 7 bases between the germline ends.

The rearrangement uses TRBV7-8 and TRBJ1-5; possible D gene TRBD1, 6 bases. Germline V lookup: CDR1 SGHVS, CDR2 FQNEAQ. The length of the CDR3 is 16 residues. With 3 bases removed from V and 4 bases from J, the gap between germline ends came to 16 bases. CDR3 in amino acids: CASSLNDRLRNQPQHF. The CDR3 region has the DNA TGTGCCAGCAGCTTGAACGACAGGCTCCGAAATCAGCCCCAGCATTTT.

This chain uses TRBV10-3 with TRBJ2-3; tentative D call: TRBD2 (5 bases). This CDR3 is built from 14 residues. Trimming removed 4 bases from V and 2 bases from J, with 10 bases in between. Looked up from germline, CDR1 is ENHRY and CDR2 is SYGVKD. CDR3 DNA sequence: TGTGCCATCAGTGTCGGGGAGATCACAGATACGCAGTATTTT. Protein sequence: CAISVGEITDTQYF.

This chain connects TRBV4-3 to TRBJ2-3, with 9 bases aligning to TRBD2. Germline values: CDR1 LGHNA, CDR2 YSLEER. The CDR3 has 18 residues. The junction had 11 bases not matched to a gene; V was cut back by 0 bases and J by 4 bases. CDR3: CASSQDLVASGAADTQYF. In nucleotides, the CDR3 is TGCGCCAGCAGCCAAGATCTGGTGGCTAGCGGGGCGGCAGATACGCAGTATTTT.

V is TRBV19 and J is TRBJ2-7; 8 bases agree with TRBD1. Germline V lookup: CDR1 LNHDA, CDR2 SQIVND (reference sequence). This CDR3 spans 15 amino acids. Germline trimming cut 6 bases from V and 7 bases from J; bases unmatched to any gene: 14. CDR3 residues: CASSPDRDPYWEQYF. Here the CDR3 DNA reads TGTGCCAGTAGCCCGGACAGGGACCCTTATTGGGAGCAGTACTTC.

V and J are TRBV5-1 and TRBJ1-4, with D tentatively TRBD1 (5 bases). Per germline, CDR1 SGHRS and CDR2 YFSETQ. Trimming pared 1 base from V and 7 bases from J, leaving 17 bases between. CDR3 length equals 16 residues. CDR3 residues: CASSLKPPGPGEKLFF. The CDR3 coding sequence is TGCGCCAGCAGCTTGAAACCTCCAGGGCCGGGTGAAAAACTGTTTTTT.

This clone was picked up a small number of times. Germline and junction disagree at one end, which may indicate a read error. The V and J genes are TRBV7-9 and TRBJ2-3, with D tentatively TRBD1 (6 bases). Germline V gives CDR1 SEHNR, CDR2 FQNEAQ (reference sequence). There are 17 residues in the CDR3. CDR3 region: CSSSFPRRAGVTDTQYF. The CDR3 region has the DNA TGTTCCAGCAGCTTCCCGCGGCGGGCAGGGGTGACAGATACGCAGTATTTT. The variable domain in full, with the rest retrieved from reference TRBV7-9 and TRBJ2-3, is DTGVSQNPRHKITKRGQNVTFRCDPISEHNRLYWYRQTLGQGPEFLTYFQNEAQLEKSRLLSDRFSAERPKGSFSTLEIQRTEQGDSAMYLCSSSFPRRAGVTDTQYFGPGTRLTVL.

V and J are TRBV28 and TRBJ1-4; D not resolved. Per the germline V gene, CDR1 is MDHEN and CDR2 is SYDVKM. Trimming pared 7 bases from V and 2 bases from J, leaving 11 bases between. The length of the CDR3 is 14 residues. The CDR3 nucleotides read TGTGCCAGCACCCGAGGCGGTACTAATGAAAAACTGTTTTTT. The encoded protein is CASTRGGTNEKLFF.

The chain has TRBV19 and TRBJ2-5; D is undetermined. The J call may not be correct, given that the DNA end is closer to TRBJ2-7. CDR3 size: 14 residues. Germline V gene sequence: CDR1 LNHDA, CDR2 SQIVND (reference sequence). This chain's CDR3 is CASSITAPTYEQYF. DNA of the CDR3: TGTGCCAGTAGTATCACAGCACCCACCTACGAGCAGTACTTC.

The V and J genes are TRBV5-1 and TRBJ1-4; D is perhaps TRBD1 (5 bases). The CDR3 length is 13 residues. V lost 4 bases, J lost 8 bases, and 12 bases lay in between. Germline V gene sequence: CDR1 SGHRS, CDR2 YFSETQ. The CDR3 sequence is CASSVGGEEKLFF. CDR3 sequence (DNA): TGCGCCAGCAGCGTCGGGGGTGAGGAAAAACTGTTTTTT. Complete variable domain (other parts from reference TRBV5-1 and TRBJ1-4): KAGVTQTPRYLIKTRGQQVTLSCSPISGHRSVSWYQQTPGQGLQFLFEYFSETQRNKGNFPGRFSGRQFSNSRSEMNVSTLELGDSALYLCASSVGGEEKLFFGSGTQLSVL.

This chain joins TRBV5-6 and TRBJ2-5; 10 bases fit TRBD2. Losses at the gene ends were 0 bases for V and 4 bases for J; bases not matched to a gene: 3. Germline lookup yields CDR1 SGHDT and CDR2 YYEEEE. This CDR3 has 15 residues. The CDR3 nucleotides read TGTGCCAGCAGCTTGGGGACTAGCGGCAGAGAGACCCAGTACTTC. Amino acid sequence: CASSLGTSGRETQYF.

The chain recombines TRBV5-1 with TRBJ1-1; 11 nucleotides align to TRBD1. Germline V CDR1 and CDR2: SGHRS, YFSETQ. J was trimmed by 2 bases and V by 2 bases; bases with no gene match: 11. CDR3 size: 18 residues. This chain's CDR3 is CASSFDRGQGGRNTEAFF. The CDR3 nucleotides are TGCGCCAGCAGCTTTGACCGGGGACAGGGGGGGAGAAACACTGAAGCTTTCTTT.

V is TRBV4-1 and J is TRBJ1-4; the D gene is possibly TRBD1 (5 bases). The CDR3 runs 16 residues. Germline V gene sequence: CDR1 MGHRA, CDR2 YSYEKL. V was shortened by 0 bases and J by 1 base, with 9 bases between the two germline ends. The CDR3 DNA is TGCGCCAGCAGCCAAGATGGAAGGGGAACTAATGAAAAACTGTTTTTT. Translation: CASSQDGRGTNEKLFF.

This sequence joins TRBV14 and TRBJ2-5; maybe TRBD1 (6 bases). Per germline, CDR1 SGHDN and CDR2 FVKESK. There are 15 residues in the CDR3. The V and J ends lost 3 bases and 0 bases respectively, with 11 bases between them. The CDR3 DNA reads as TGTGCCAGCAGCCAGAGAGACAGGAACCAAGAGACCCAGTACTTC. It is translated as CASSQRDRNQETQYF.

The rearrangement uses TRBV5-1 and TRBJ2-3; 13 bases fit TRBD2. From germline, CDR1 is SGHRS and CDR2 YFSETQ. The V gene end was trimmed by 5 bases and the J gene end by 8 bases; junction bases not matched to a gene: 8. CDR3 length: 15 residues. The CDR3, as DNA: TGCGCCAGCAGACCCACTAGCGGGGGGGCTGGTACGCAGTATTTT. This sequence encodes CASRPTSGGAGTQYF.

The J gene is TRBJ2-7, the V gene TRBV28; TRBD1 matches 9 bases. The germline V gene encodes CDR1 MDHEN and CDR2 SYDVKM. The V and J ends lost 6 bases and 6 bases, in that order; junction bases with no gene match: 3. The CDR3 is 12 residues long. The CDR3 region is CASSPTGGEQYF. Written as DNA, the CDR3 is TGTGCCAGCAGCCCGACAGGGGGCGAGCAGTACTTC.

V usage is TRBV27 and J usage is TRBJ1-6; TRBD1 agrees at 8 bases. Germline V CDR1 and CDR2: MNHEY, SMNVEV (reference sequence). The J segment lost 4 bases and the V segment lost 4 bases, leaving 0 bases of the junction unmatched. This CDR3 contains 14 residues. CDR3 coding DNA: TGTGCCAGCAGTTACAGGGGGTATAATTCACCCCTCCACTTT. It specifies CASSYRGYNSPLHF.